The 3 T cell receptor beta chains in this list originate from one sample, sequenced in a study of technical replicates of blood from a few donors. The table came from immunoSEQ multiplex PCR; TCRdb's copy has only in-frame clones and leaves some out. The data show around 60,000 clones, more than 85% seen once. Sequenced sample: PBMCs. The receptor source for this set is a human donor in good health. Some clones in this sample may be carry-over from other donors' samples.

The V gene is TRBV19, the J gene TRBJ1-4; 8 positions agree with TRBD1. Losses at the gene ends were 3 bases for V and 8 bases for J; bases not matched to a gene: 5. The germline gives CDR1 LNHDA, CDR2 SQIVND (reference sequence). This CDR3 region has 14 residues. CDR3 DNA: TGTGCCAGTAGTATCGGGACAGGCCCCGAAAAACTGTTTTTT. It specifies CASSIGTGPEKLFF.

V and J are TRBV11-2 and TRBJ1-4; D is unresolved. Germline CDR1 SGHAT, CDR2 FQNNGV. With 4 bases removed from V and 3 bases from J, the gap between germline ends came to 21 bases. This CDR3 comprises 18 residues. The chain's CDR3 is CASSSTGPRELANEKLFF. DNA for the CDR3: TGTGCCAGCAGCTCGACCGGGCCGAGGGAATTAGCTAATGAAAAACTGTTTTTT.

This rearrangement joins TRBV6-6 to TRBJ1-1; unclear D gene. The V gene's germline CDR1 is MNHNY and CDR2 SVGAGI (reference sequence). This CDR3 is 12 amino acids long. V was pared by 2 bases and J by 5 bases, with 6 bases between. CDR3 protein: CASSYGQTEAFF. In nucleotides, the CDR3 is TGTGCCAGCAGTTACGGGCAGACTGAAGCTTTCTTT.